This T cell receptor beta chain originates from a study of blood T cell repertoires in COVID-19. Background on the study: Specimens from acute and convalescent COVID-19 originated in the United States, Italy and Spain. PBMCs, B-cell-depleted T cells, or T cells provided the cDNA or gDNA that made up the material.

Profiling relied on immunoSEQ multiplex PCR, and the TCRdb table lists in-frame clones only, not all of them. The table has 120,000 or so clones, around 83% seen once. The germline V gene has CDR1 SEHNR and CDR2 FQNEAQ (reference sequence). Losses at the gene ends were 10 bases for V and 0 bases for J; bases not matched to a gene: 6. This CDR3 has 15 residues. Input material: peripheral blood. The receptor comes from a woman in her forties or fifties with acute or convalescent COVID-19. The chain has TRBV7-9 and TRBJ2-7; 13 nucleotides line up with TRBD2. CDR3 nucleotide sequence: TGTGCCATAACTAGCGGGGGGGTCAACTCCTACGAGCAGTACTTC. It codes for CAITSGGVNSYEQYF.